A single sample is the source of the 24 T cell receptor beta chains below, sequenced in a study of blood T cell repertoires in COVID-19. Here immunoSEQ multiplex PCR was the method, and the copy in TCRdb shows in-frame clones only, minus some. The repertoire consists of fewer than 30,000 clones, with over 85% occurring once and the leading ten covering less than 9%. The specimen was peripheral blood. Every receptor here comes from a human donor in a cohort sampled during active COVID-19.

V usage is TRBV6-5 and J usage is TRBJ1-5, with D unclear. The germline V gene has CDR1 MNHEY and CDR2 SVGAGI. This CDR3 has 12 residues. V was shortened by 5 bases and J by 5 bases, with 7 bases between the two germline ends. The CDR3 nucleotides read TGTGCCAGCAGTCCTTTTGATCAGCCCCAGCATTTT. Protein sequence: CASSPFDQPQHF.

The CDR3 bases are TGTGCCAGTAGTAGACCCCGGGGGGCGAAGAACACTGAAGCTTTCTTT. It encodes CASSRPRGAKNTEAFF. The V and J genes are TRBV19 and TRBJ1-1, with TRBD1 as a possible D gene (6 bases). V was cut by 4 bases and J by 1 base, with 16 bases left in between. This CDR3 is 16 amino acids long. Germline lookup yields CDR1 LNHDA and CDR2 SQIVND (reference sequence).

J is TRBJ1-1 and V is TRBV12-3 or TRBV12-4; possible D gene TRBD1, 6 bases. V lost 3 bases and J 11 bases, leaving 13 bases between the germline ends. The CDR3 spans 12 residues. The CDR3 is CASSFEGGVAFF. DNA of the CDR3: TGTGCCAGCAGTTTCGAGGGGGGGGTTGCTTTCTTT.

The chain employs TRBV11-3 and TRBJ2-7; D possibly corresponds to TRBD1 (5 bases). CDR1 is SGHNT, CDR2 YENEEA, per germline. The CDR3 is made up of 13 amino acids. V was pared by 1 base and J by 4 bases, with 8 bases between. Here the CDR3 DNA reads TGTGCCAGCAGCTTAGGGACACCTTACGAGCAGTACTTC. Amino acids: CASSLGTPYEQYF.

V is TRBV5-1 and J is TRBJ2-1; 9 bases fit TRBD2. The J segment lost 4 bases and the V segment lost 4 bases, leaving 6 bases of the junction unmatched. The germline CDR1 and CDR2 sequences are SGHRS and YFSETQ. The CDR3 totals 15 residues. In DNA form, the CDR3 reads TGCGCCAGCAGCCGACTAGCGGAGCCTTACAATGAGCAGTTCTTC. Its translation: CASSRLAEPYNEQFF.

The chain uses TRBV21-1 and TRBJ1-2. TRBV21-1 is an annotated pseudogene. The CDR3 has 13 amino acids. CDR3 in DNA: TGTGCCAGCACCCCGAGGTGGAACTATGGCTACACCTTC. It yields the protein CASTPRWNYGYTF.

The chain uses TRBV4-2 and TRBJ2-3; 14 nucleotides line up with TRBD2. With V trimmed by 4 bases and J by 4 bases, 7 bases remained unmatched. Germline V gene lookup returns CDR1 LGHNA and CDR2 YNFKEQ. The CDR3 is 17 residues long. The CDR3 DNA reads as TGTGCCAGCAGCCTAGGACTAGCGGGAGGTCCGGCAGATACGCAGTATTTT. This gives the protein CASSLGLAGGPADTQYF.

The table lists this clone with a count of one. This chain links TRBV19 with TRBJ2-7, with D perhaps matching TRBD1 (6 bases). Trimming left V 3 bases short and J 4 bases short, with 13 bases between. This CDR3 contains 14 residues. CDR1 and CDR2 (germline): LNHDA, SQIVND (reference sequence). CDR3 residues: CASSISQGRYEQYF. CDR3 nucleotides: TGTGCCAGTAGTATTAGCCAGGGGAGATACGAGCAGTACTTC.

The genes are TRBV9 and TRBJ2-1; TRBD2 matches at 8 bases. The CDR3 runs to 15 residues. In germline, CDR1 is SGDLS, CDR2 YYNGEE. J gave up 3 bases and V 0 bases, and 2 bases lay outside the gene matches. The CDR3 bases are TGTGCCAGCAGCGTAGTCACTAGCGGCTACAATGAGCAGTTCTTC. It is translated as CASSVVTSGYNEQFF.

This clone was detected a few times. V usage is TRBV7-3 and J usage is TRBJ2-1; 8 nucleotides align to TRBD1. The V gene's germline CDR1 is SGHTA and CDR2 FQGTGA. Trimming cost V 1 base and J 3 bases; bases outside gene matches: 11. CDR3 length: 18 residues. This CDR3 is CASSLNSGGPTNYNEQFF. The DNA of the CDR3 is TGTGCCAGCAGCTTAAACTCAGGGGGCCCGACCAACTACAATGAGCAGTTCTTC.

The rearrangement links TRBV19 to TRBJ2-5; 12 bases fit TRBD2. The CDR3 consists of 14 residues. From germline, CDR1 is LNHDA and CDR2 SQIVND (reference sequence). V was clipped by 11 bases and J by 2 bases; unmatched bases: 6. The CDR3 region has the DNA TGTGCCGCTTCTAGCGGGAGGGGTCAAGAGACCCAGTACTTC. Encoded protein: CAASSGRGQETQYF.

The chain couples TRBV19 to TRBJ1-1; D unresolved. V was clipped by 3 bases and J by 11 bases, with 13 bases between them. This CDR3 spans 12 amino acids. Germline V gene data show CDR1 as LNHDA and CDR2 as SQIVND (reference sequence). CDR3 residues: CASSMEGRTAFF. CDR3 DNA sequence: TGTGCCAGTAGTATGGAGGGCAGGACGGCTTTCTTT.

The rearrangement uses TRBV2 and TRBJ1-5; 9 nucleotides agree with TRBD1. The CDR3 extends over 14 amino acids. The V segment lost 7 bases and the J segment 4 bases; nucleotides outside the gene matches: 5. The germline V gene has CDR1 SNHLY and CDR2 FYNNEI. CDR3 protein: CASTRQGVNQPQHF. DNA for the CDR3: TGTGCCAGCACGCGACAGGGGGTGAATCAGCCCCAGCATTTT.

The genes are TRBV24-1 and TRBJ2-3; D is perhaps TRBD1 (6 bases). CDR1 is KGHDR and CDR2 is SFDVKD in the germline V gene. This CDR3 is 17 amino acids long. Trimming removed 5 bases from V and 3 bases from J, with 20 bases in between. CDR3 coding DNA: TGTGCCACCAGTGCCGCCACTGGACAGCAGGGGACAGATACGCAGTATTTT. Encoded protein: CATSAATGQQGTDTQYF.

The J gene is TRBJ2-3, the V gene TRBV2, with TRBD2 matching 10 bases. The germline CDR1 and CDR2 sequences are SNHLY and FYNNEI. The CDR3 has 14 residues. V shed 6 bases and J 5 bases; nucleotides not matched to a gene: 5. CDR3 sequence: CASRLAGVGDTQYF. DNA for the CDR3: TGTGCCAGCAGGCTAGCGGGAGTTGGAGATACGCAGTATTTT.

The chain recombines TRBV15 with TRBJ2-2; D is possibly TRBD2 (5 bases). The CDR3 is made up of 16 amino acids. V lost 0 bases and J 2 bases, leaving 10 bases between the germline ends. Germline V lookup: CDR1 LNHNV, CDR2 YYDKDF (reference sequence). The CDR3 loop is CATSREEAGNTGELFF. The CDR3 DNA reads as TGTGCCACCAGCAGAGAGGAGGCCGGTAACACCGGGGAGCTGTTTTTT.

The V gene is TRBV19, the J gene TRBJ2-1, with unresolved D. The germline V gene encodes CDR1 LNHDA and CDR2 SQIVND (reference sequence). CDR3 length: 15 amino acids. The V end was cut by 1 base, the J end by 6 bases, with 13 bases between. The CDR3 sequence is CASSIGLPLVNEQFF. The DNA for the CDR3 is TGTGCCAGTAGTATAGGACTGCCCCTGGTCAATGAGCAGTTCTTC. Using reference TRBV19 and TRBJ2-1 for the parts outside the CDR3, the full variable domain is DGGITQSPKYLFRKEGQNVTLSCEQNLNHDAMYWYRQDPGQGLRLIYYSQIVNDFQKGDIAEGYSVSREKKESFPLTVTSAQKNPTAFYLCASSIGLPLVNEQFFGPGTRLTVL.

V gene TRBV3-1 (or the pseudogene TRBV3-2) combines with J gene TRBJ1-4; 9 positions match TRBD1. V gave up 3 bases and J gave up 8 bases; unmatched junction bases: 4. The CDR3 is made up of 14 amino acids. Germline V gene sequence: CDR1 LGHDT, CDR2 YNNKEL (reference sequence). CDR3 in amino acids: CASSHWDREEKLFF. The DNA of the CDR3 is TGTGCCAGCAGCCATTGGGACAGGGAGGAAAAACTGTTTTTT.

The chain recombines TRBV28 with TRBJ2-1; TRBD1 matches at 10 bases. V lost 6 bases to trimming and J lost 2 bases; unmatched junction nucleotides: 7. Germline V gives CDR1 MDHEN, CDR2 SYDVKM. CDR3 length: 16 residues. The chain's CDR3 is CASRPPGQGTYNEQFF. In DNA form, the CDR3 reads TGTGCCAGCAGGCCACCGGGACAGGGGACCTACAATGAGCAGTTCTTC.

The chain uses TRBV28 and TRBJ2-1; perhaps TRBD1 as D (6 bases). CDR1 and CDR2 from the germline V gene are MDHEN and SYDVKM. The V end lost 4 bases, the J end lost 2 bases, and 12 bases lay between the germline ends. The CDR3 has 15 residues. The CDR3 nucleotides are TGTGCCAGCAGTTCCCGACAGGCCACCTACAATGAGCAGTTCTTC. Amino acid sequence: CASSSRQATYNEQFF.

The gene calls are TRBV29-1 and TRBJ2-3; D is perhaps TRBD1 (7 bases). The germline CDR1 and CDR2 sequences are SQVTM and ANQGSEA. The ends were cut back, 1 base at V and 5 bases at J, with 13 bases in the middle. The CDR3 consists of 14 residues. CDR3: CSVEVGQGGDTQYF. The DNA for the CDR3 is TGCAGCGTTGAAGTGGGTCAGGGGGGAGATACGCAGTATTTT.

V usage is TRBV28 and J usage is TRBJ1-2; weak D call: TRBD1 (6 bases). V was pared by 6 bases and J by 5 bases, with 13 bases between. CDR1 is MDHEN, CDR2 SYDVKM, per germline. This CDR3 is built from 13 residues. CDR3 amino acids: CASRIGQHYGYTF. CDR3 nucleotide sequence: TGTGCCAGCAGAATTGGACAGCATTATGGCTACACCTTC.

The genes are TRBV5-1 and TRBJ2-5; 11 bases map to TRBD1. Germline lookup yields CDR1 SGHRS and CDR2 YFSETQ. There are 14 residues in the CDR3. The V gene end was trimmed by 2 bases and the J gene end by 5 bases; junction bases not matched to a gene: 2. CDR3 amino acids: CASSFGTGGETQYF. The CDR3 DNA is TGCGCCAGCAGCTTCGGGACAGGGGGGGAGACCCAGTACTTC.

V usage is TRBV6-1 and J usage is TRBJ1-6, with 10 bases fitting TRBD1. V lost 4 bases to trimming and J lost 3 bases; unmatched junction nucleotides: 9. This CDR3 comprises 18 residues. Germline lookup yields CDR1 MNHNS and CDR2 SASEGT. CDR3 amino acids: CASSVGQGKVNYNSPLHF. The CDR3 DNA sequence: TGTGCCAGCAGTGTGGGACAGGGGAAAGTGAACTATAATTCACCCCTCCACTTT.